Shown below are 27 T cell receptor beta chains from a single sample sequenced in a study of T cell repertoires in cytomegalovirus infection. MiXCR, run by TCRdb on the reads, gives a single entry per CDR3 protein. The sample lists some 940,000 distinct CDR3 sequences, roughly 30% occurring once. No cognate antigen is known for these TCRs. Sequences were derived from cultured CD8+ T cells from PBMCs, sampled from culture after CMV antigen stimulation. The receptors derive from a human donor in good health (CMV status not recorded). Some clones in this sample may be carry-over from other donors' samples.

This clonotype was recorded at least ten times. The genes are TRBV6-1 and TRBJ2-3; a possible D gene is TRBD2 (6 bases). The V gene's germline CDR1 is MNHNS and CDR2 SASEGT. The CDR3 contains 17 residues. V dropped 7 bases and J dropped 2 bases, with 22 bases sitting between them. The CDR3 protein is CASTGGIGSPITDTQYF. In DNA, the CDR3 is TGTGCCAGCACAGGAGGGATCGGGTCACCCATCACAGATACGCAGTATTTT.

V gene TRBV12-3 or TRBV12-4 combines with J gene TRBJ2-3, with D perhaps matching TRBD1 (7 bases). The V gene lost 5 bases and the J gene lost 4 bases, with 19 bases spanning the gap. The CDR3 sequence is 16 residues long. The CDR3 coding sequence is TGTGCCAGCAGTCCCTTTTCCAGGGGGGCCGCAGATACGCAGTATTTT. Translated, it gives CASSPFSRGAADTQYF.

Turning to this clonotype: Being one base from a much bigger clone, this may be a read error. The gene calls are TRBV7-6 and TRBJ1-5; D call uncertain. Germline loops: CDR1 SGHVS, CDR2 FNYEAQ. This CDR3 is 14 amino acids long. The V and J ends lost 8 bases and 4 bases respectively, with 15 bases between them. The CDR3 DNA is TGTGCCAGCTTCCCGAAGGGCGTGAATCAGCCCCAGCATTTT. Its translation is CASFPKGVNQPQHF. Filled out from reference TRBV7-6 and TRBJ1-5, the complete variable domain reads GAGVSQSPRYKVTKRGQDVALRCDPISGHVSLYWYRQALGQGPEFLTYFNYEAQQDKSGLPNDRFSAERPEGSISTLTIQRTEQRDSAMYRCASFPKGVNQPQHFGDGTRLSIL.

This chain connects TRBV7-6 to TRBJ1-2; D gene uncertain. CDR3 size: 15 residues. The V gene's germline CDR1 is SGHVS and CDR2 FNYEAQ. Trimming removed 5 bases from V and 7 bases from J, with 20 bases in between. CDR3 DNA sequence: TGTGCCAGCAGCCCCATGGGTCCAGGTTCGGGTGGCTACACCTTC. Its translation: CASSPMGPGSGGYTF.

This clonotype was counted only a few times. The CDR3 reads CAISESQGPNYGYTF. In nucleotides, the CDR3 is TGTGCCATCAGTGAGTCCCAGGGACCTAACTATGGCTACACCTTC. The chain employs TRBV10-3 and TRBJ1-2; maybe TRBD1 (5 bases). The CDR3 covers 15 residues. Trimming stripped 0 bases from V and 0 bases from J, with 8 bases between. CDR1 and CDR2 from the germline V gene are ENHRY and SYGVKD.

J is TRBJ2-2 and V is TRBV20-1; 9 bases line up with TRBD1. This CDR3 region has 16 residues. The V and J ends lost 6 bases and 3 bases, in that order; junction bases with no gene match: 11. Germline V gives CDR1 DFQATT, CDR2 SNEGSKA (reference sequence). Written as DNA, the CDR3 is TGCAGTGCGTCGGATTTGGACAGGGGCTACACCGGGGAGCTGTTTTTT. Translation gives CSASDLDRGYTGELFF.

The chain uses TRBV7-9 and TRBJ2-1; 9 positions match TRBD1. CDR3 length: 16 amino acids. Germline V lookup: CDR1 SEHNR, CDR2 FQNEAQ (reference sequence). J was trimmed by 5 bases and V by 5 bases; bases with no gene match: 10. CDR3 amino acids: CASSPPGQGIDNEQFF. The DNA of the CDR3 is TGTGCCAGCAGCCCCCCGGGACAGGGTATAGACAATGAGCAGTTCTTC.

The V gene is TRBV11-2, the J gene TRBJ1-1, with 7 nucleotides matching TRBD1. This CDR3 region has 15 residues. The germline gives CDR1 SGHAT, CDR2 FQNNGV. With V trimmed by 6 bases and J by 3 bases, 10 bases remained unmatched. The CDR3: CASRTTGVEYTEAFF. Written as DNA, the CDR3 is TGTGCCAGCAGAACAACAGGGGTCGAGTACACTGAAGCTTTCTTT.

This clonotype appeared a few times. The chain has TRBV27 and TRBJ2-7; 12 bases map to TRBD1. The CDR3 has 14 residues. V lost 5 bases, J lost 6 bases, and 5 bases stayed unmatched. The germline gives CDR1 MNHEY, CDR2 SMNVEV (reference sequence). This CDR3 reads CASSPRDRGREQYF. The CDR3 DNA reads TGTGCCAGCAGTCCCCGGGACAGGGGGCGCGAGCAGTACTTC.

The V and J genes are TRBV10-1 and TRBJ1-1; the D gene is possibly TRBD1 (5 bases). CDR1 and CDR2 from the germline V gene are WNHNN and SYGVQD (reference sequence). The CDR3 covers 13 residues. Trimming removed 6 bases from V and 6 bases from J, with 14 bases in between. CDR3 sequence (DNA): TGCGCCAGCAGCCCGGGACGTGTTCCTGAAGCTTTCTTT. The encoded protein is CASSPGRVPEAFF.

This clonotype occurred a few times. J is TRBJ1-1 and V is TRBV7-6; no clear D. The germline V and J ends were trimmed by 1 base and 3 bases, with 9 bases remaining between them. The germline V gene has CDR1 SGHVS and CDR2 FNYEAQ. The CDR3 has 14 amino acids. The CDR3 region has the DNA TGTGCCAGCAGCTTAGAAGACATCCACACTGAAGCTTTCTTT. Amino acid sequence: CASSLEDIHTEAFF.

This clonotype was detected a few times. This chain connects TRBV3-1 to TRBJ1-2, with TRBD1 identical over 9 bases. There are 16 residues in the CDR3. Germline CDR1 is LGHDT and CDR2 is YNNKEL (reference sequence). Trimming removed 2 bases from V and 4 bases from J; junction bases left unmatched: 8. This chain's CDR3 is CASSQRGTGPSYGYTF. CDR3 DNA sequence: TGTGCCAGCAGCCAACGTGGGACAGGGCCAAGCTATGGCTACACCTTC.

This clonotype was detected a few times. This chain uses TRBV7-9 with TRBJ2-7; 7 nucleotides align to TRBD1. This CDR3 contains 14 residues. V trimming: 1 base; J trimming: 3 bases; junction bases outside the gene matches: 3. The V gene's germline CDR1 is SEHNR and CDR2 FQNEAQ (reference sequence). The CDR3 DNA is TGTGCCAGCAGCTTAGAAAACAGGGGCTACGAGCAGTACGTC. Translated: CASSLENRGYEQYV.

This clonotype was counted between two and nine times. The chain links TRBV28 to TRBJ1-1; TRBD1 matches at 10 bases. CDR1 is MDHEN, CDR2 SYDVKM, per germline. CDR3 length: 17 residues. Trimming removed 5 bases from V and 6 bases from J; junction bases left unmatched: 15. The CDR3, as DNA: TGTGCCAGCAGTCCCCTGAAGACAGGGGGCTACGACCCTGAAGCTTTCTTT. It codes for CASSPLKTGGYDPEAFF.

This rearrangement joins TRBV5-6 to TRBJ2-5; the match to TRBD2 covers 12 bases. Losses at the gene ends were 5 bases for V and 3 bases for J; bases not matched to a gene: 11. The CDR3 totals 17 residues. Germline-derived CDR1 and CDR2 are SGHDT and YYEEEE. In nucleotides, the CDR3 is TGTGCCAGCAGAGCCGGAGGGGGACTAGCGGGTAAAGAGACCCAGTACTTC. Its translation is CASRAGGGLAGKETQYF.

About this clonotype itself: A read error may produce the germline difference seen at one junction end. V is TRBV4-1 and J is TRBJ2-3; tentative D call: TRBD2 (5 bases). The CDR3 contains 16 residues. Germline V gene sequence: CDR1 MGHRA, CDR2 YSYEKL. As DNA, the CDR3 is TGTGCCAGCAGCCAAGAGAGGGCGGAACCCACAGATACGCAGTATTTT. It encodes CASSQERAEPTDTQYF.

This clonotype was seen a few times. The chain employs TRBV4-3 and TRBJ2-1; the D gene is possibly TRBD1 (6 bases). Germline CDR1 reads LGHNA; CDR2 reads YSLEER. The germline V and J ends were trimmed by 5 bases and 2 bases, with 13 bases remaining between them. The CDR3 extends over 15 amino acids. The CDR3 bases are TGCGCCAGCAGCTCCACGCAGGGGACCTACAATGAGCAGTTCTTC. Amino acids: CASSSTQGTYNEQFF.

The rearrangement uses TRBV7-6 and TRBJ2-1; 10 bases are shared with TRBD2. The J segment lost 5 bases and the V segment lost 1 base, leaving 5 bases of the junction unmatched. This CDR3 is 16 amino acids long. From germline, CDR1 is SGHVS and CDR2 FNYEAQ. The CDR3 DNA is TGTGCCAGCAGCTTAGTGCGGAGCGGGGGGGACAATGAGCAGTTCTTC. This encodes CASSLVRSGGDNEQFF.

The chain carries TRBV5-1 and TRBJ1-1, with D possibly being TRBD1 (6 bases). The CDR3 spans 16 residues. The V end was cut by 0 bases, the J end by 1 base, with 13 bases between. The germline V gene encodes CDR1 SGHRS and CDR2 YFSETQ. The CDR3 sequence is CASSLALGGGNTEAFF. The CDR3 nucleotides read TGCGCCAGCAGCTTGGCCCTGGGAGGGGGGAACACTGAAGCTTTCTTT.

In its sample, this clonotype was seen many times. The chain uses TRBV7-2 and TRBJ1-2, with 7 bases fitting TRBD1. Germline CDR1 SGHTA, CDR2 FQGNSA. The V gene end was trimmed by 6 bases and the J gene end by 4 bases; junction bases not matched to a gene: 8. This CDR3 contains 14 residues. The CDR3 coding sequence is TGTGCCAGCAGTACTTCAGGGGGGGTCTATGGCTACACCTTC. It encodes CASSTSGGVYGYTF. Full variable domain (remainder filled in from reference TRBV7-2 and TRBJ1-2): GAGVSQSPSNKVTEKGKDVELRCDPISGHTALYWYRQSLGQGLEFLIYFQGNSAPDKSGLPSDRFSAERTGGSVSTLTIQRTQQEDSAVYLCASSTSGGVYGYTFGSGTRLTVV.

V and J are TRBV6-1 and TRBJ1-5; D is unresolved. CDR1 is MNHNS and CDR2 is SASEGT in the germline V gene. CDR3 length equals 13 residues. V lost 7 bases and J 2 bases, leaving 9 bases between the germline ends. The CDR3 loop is CASKGSGNQPQHF. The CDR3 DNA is TGTGCCAGCAAGGGTTCGGGCAATCAGCCCCAGCATTTT.

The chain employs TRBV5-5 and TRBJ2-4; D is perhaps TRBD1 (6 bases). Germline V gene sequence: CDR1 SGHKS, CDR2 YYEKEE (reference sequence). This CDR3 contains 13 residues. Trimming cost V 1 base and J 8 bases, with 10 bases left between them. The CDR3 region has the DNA TGTGCCAGCAGCTTGACAGGGCTGGACATTCAGTACTTC. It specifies CASSLTGLDIQYF.

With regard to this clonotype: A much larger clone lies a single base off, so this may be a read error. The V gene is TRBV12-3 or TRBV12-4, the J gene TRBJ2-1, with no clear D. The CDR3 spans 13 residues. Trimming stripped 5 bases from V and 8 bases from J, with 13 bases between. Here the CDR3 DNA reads TGTGCCAGCAGTCCGTCCTTTGTGGATGAGCAGTTCTTC. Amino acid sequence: CASSPSFVDEQFF.

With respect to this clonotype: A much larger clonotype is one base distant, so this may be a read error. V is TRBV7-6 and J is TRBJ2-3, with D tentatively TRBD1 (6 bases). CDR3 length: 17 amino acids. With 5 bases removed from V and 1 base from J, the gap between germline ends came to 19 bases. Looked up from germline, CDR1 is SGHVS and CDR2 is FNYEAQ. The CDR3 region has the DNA TGTGCCAGCAGCCAATCGCGTACAGGGTTTGGCACAGATACGCAGTATTTT. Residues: CASSQSRTGFGTDTQYF.

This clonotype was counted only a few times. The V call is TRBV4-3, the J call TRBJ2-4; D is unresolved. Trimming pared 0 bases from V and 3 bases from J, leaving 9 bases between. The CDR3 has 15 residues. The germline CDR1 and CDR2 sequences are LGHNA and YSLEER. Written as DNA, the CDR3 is TGCGCCAGCAGCCAAGATCGATGGGACAAAAACATTCAGTACTTC. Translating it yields CASSQDRWDKNIQYF.

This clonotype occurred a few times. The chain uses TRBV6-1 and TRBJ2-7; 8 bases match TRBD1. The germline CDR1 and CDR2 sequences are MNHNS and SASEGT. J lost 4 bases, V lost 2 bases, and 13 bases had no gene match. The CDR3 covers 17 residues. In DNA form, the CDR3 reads TGTGCCAGCAGTGAATATTGGGTGCAGGGGGCAGGTTACGAGCAGTACGTC. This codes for CASSEYWVQGAGYEQYV.

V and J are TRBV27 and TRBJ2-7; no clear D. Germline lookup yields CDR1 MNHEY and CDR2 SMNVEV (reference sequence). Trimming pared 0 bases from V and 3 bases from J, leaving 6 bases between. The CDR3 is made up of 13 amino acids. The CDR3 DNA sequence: TGTGCCAGCAGTTTATCGGACGGCTACGAGCAGTACTTC. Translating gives CASSLSDGYEQYF.